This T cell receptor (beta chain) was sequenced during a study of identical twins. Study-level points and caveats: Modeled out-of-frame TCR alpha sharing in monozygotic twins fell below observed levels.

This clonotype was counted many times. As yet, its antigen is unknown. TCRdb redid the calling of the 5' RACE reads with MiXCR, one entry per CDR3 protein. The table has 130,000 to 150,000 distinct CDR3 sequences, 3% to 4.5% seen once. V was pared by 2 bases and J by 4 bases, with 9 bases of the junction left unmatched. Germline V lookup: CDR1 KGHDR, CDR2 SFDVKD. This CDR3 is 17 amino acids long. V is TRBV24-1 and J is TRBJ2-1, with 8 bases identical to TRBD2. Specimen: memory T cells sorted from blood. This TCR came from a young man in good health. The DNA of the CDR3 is TGTGCCACCAGTGATTCCGGAACTAGCGGCCATTACAATGAGCAGTTCTTC. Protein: CATSDSGTSGHYNEQFF.